This T cell receptor beta chain is from a study of identical twins. Points from the study as a whole: Carriage of fewer insertions was seen in abundant cord blood beta clonotypes, whereas memory repertoires showed none.

This clonotype was seen more than once but under ten times. What it binds is not known. MiXCR was run by TCRdb on the 5' RACE reads, yielding one entry per CDR3 protein. Among approximately 470,000 distinct CDR3 sequences, 13% to 15% were seen once, and the ten largest hold 0.4% to 0.55%. The CDR3 extends over 15 amino acids. The V and J ends lost 1 base and 0 bases respectively, with 12 bases between them. Germline CDR1 is SQVTM and CDR2 is ANQGSEA. This sample was also put to use in a study of yellow fever vaccine responses in identical twins. That publication notes: The T cell response to vaccination in identical twins was reportedly partly convergent and partly personalized.

The J gene is TRBJ1-1, the V gene TRBV29-1; TRBD1 is a possible D gene (6 bases). Sequencing was done on a sample of CD4+ T cells sorted from blood. The receptor was isolated from a woman between 18 and 29 years old in good health. The CDR3 region has the DNA TGCAGCGTTGAAGTAGGCAGGGGCGTGAACACTGAAGCTTTCTTT. It codes for CSVEVGRGVNTEAFF.